This T cell receptor (beta chain) emerged from a study of T cells in Graves' hyperthyroidism and ophthalmopathy. Overall study: Initial diagnosis, before any treatment, was when peripheral blood was collected. Overall study findings and caveats: Model-based prediction identified ophthalmopathy a median 6.5 months prior to its onset.

Clinical symptoms, serum thyroxine and TRAb, thyroid ultrasound and orbital computed tomography together formed the diagnostic basis. Deletions cut 3 bases from V and 1 base from J, with 9 bases between. The CDR3 has 14 residues. TCR beta CDR3 region amplification was performed from RNA transcripts. The HTBI primer set was used in a first-round RT-PCR of the TCR CDR3. From the multiplex PCR reads, TCRdb called clonotypes with MiXCR, one entry per CDR3 protein. The sample carries about 500,000 distinct CDR3 sequences, approximately 15% recorded once. Notes on this clonotype: Its antigen is not known.

The clonotype was recovered from a woman between 18 and 29 years old with Graves' hyperthyroidism. Input material: blood. The rearrangement uses TRBV12-3 or TRBV12-4 and TRBJ2-5; perhaps TRBD2 as D (5 bases). CDR3 sequence (DNA): TGTGCCAGCAGTTTCAGGAGCGGCCAAGAGACCCAGTACTTC. Translated, it gives CASSFRSGQETQYF.